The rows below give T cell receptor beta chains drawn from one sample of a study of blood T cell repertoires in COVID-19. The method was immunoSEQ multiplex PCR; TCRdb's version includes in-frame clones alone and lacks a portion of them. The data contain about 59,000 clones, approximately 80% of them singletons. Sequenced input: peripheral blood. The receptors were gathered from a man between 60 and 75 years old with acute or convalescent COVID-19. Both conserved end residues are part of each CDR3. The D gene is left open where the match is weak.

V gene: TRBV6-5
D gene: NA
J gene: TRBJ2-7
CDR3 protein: CASSYPGSAEQYF

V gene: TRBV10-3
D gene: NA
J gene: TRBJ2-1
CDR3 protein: CAIHTDQGRDEQFF

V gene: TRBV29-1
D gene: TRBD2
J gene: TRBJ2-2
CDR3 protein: CSVAQLAGRTGELFF

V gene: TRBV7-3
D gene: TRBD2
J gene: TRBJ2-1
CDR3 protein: CASSLAGGPNEQFF

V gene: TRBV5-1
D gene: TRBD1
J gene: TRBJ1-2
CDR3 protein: CASSAVDRGFGYTF

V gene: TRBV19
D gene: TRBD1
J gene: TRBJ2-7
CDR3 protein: CASKEGASYEQYF

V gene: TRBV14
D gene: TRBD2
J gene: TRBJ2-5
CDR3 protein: CASSHATCGGAETQYF

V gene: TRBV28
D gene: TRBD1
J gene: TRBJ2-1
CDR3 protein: CASLGQGVLYEQFF

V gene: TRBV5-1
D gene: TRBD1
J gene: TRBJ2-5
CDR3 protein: CASSRLRGTGGQETQYF

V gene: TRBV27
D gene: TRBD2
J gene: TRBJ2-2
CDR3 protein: CASTTSGVITGELFF

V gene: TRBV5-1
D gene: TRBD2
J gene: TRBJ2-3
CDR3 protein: CASSTRLAGSGDTQYF

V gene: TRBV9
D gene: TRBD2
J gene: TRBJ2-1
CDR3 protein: CASSVVAGVYNEQFF

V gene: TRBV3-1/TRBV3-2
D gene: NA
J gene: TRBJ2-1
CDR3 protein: CASSQDKALGGPFF

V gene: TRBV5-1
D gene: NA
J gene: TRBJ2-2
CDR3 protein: CASMHGARENTGELFF

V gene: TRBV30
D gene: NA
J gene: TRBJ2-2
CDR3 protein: CAWSVLTGGELFF

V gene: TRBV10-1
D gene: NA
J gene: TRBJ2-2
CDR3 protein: CASSARGMRTGELFF

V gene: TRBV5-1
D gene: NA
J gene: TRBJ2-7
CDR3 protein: CASRISPDRRTYSYEQYF

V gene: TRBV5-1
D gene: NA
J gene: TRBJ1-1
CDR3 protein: CASSLVQGGRTEAFF

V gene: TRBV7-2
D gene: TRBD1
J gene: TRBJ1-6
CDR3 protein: CASSLAQGGNSPLHF

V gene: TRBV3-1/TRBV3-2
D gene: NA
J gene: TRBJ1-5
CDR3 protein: CASSQARGGGNQPQHF

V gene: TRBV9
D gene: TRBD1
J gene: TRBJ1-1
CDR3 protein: CASSVDYRGRSEAFF

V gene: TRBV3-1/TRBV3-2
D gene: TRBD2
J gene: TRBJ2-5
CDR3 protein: CASSQAGGGQETQYF

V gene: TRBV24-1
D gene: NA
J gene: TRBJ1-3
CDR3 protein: CATSGTGSGNTIYF

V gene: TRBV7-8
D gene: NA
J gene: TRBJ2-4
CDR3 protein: CASSFSQVGKNIQYF

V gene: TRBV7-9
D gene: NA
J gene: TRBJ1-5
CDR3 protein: CASSLSGVNQPQHF

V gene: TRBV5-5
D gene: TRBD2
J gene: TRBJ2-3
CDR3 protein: CASSLWGLVLSSTDTQYF

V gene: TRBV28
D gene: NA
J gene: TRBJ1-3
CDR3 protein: CASSIGSGNTIYF

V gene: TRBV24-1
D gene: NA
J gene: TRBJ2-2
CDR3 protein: CATSDYPGTGELFF

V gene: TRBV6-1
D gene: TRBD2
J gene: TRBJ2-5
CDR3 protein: CASSGSAGGPRETQYF

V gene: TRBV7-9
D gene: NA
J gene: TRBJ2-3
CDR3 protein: CASSLRTDTQYF

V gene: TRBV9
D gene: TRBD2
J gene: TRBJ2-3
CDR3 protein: CASSVGLAGDYTDTQYF

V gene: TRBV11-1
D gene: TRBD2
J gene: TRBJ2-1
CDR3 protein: CASSLGRAGGINEQFF

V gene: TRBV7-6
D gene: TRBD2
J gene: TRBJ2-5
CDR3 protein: CASSPRGLAGTQETQYF

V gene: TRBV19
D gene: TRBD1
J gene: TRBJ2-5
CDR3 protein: CASSFSQGPQETQYF

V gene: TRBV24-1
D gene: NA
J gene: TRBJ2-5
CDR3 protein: CATSDTWEETQYF

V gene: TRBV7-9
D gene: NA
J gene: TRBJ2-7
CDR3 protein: CASSLREIYEQYF

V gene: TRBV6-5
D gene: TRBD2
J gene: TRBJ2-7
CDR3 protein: CASKVHGGADEQYF

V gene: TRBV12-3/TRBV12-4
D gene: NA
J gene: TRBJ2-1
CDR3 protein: CASSLEAYNEQFF

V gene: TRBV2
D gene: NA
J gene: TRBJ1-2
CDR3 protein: CASTPGGDADGYTF

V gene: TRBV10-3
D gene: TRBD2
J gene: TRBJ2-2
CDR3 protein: CAISETGGSNGELFF

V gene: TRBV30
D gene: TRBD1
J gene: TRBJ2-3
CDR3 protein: CAWSVRTGRADTQYF

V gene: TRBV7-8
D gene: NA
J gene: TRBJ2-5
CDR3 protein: CASSLVGEEAQYF

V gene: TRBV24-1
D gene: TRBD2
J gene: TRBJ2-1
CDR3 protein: CATSVTPGTSPNEQFF

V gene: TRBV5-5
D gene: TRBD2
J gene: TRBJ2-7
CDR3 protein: CASSIRLAGANYEQYF

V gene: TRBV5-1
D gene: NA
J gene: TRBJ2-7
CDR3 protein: CASSLADNYEQYF

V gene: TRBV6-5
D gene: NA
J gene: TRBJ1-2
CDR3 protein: CASSYDSDSPYGYTF

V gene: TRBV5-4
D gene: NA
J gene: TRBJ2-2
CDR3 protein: CASSLALRPGELFF